Listed below are T cell receptor beta chains from one sample, sequenced in a study of human T cells and chemical hapten exposure. TCRdb called the RACE reads again in MiXCR, with one record for every CDR3 protein. The table includes roughly 380,000 distinct CDR3 sequences, 4% to 6% detected once. Here the sequenced sample was whole blood, taken in connection with sensitization to the hapten diphenylcyclopropenone (DPC). These receptor sequences come from a woman aged 45-59 years with alopecia areata. Some clones in this sample may be carry-over from other donors' samples. Each CDR3 is given with its conserved first and last residue. D genes are given only for firm matches. Part of the rows lack a size; the others show once, few, many or a class for expanded clones.

clone_size,v_call,d_call,j_call,cdr3_aa,cdr3_nt
NA,TRBV28,NA,TRBJ2-5,CASSLRQDETQYF,TGTGCCAGCAGTTTGCGGCAGGACGAGACCCAGTACTTC
many,TRBV4-1,NA,TRBJ2-3,CASSQEGGAYSDTQYF,TGCGCCAGCAGCCAAGAGGGGGGCGCTTACTCAGATACGCAGTATTTT
many,TRBV20-1,TRBD1,TRBJ2-1,CSVTPVGQGTYNEQFF,TGCAGTGTCACGCCAGTCGGACAGGGGACCTACAATGAGCAGTTCTTC
many,TRBV29-1,NA,TRBJ2-5,CSGGSGFF,TGCAGCGGCGGTTCCGGGTTTTTC
NA,TRBV7-9,NA,TRBJ2-7,CASSSTRTVYEQYF,TGTGCCAGCAGCTCCACCCGGACAGTTTACGAGCAGTACTTC
many,TRBV6-2/TRBV6-3,TRBD2,TRBJ2-1,CASSYSAAGGPQNEQFF,TGTGCCAGCAGTTACTCAGCGGCGGGAGGGCCACAGAATGAGCAGTTCTTC
many,TRBV15,NA,TRBJ2-4,CATSRYTEAAKNIQYF,TGTGCCACCAGCAGATATACGGAAGCAGCCAAAAACATTCAGTACTTC
many,TRBV12-3/TRBV12-4,TRBD2,TRBJ2-1,CASTRLAGRGFF,TGTGCCAGCACCCGACTAGCGGGGAGGGGGTTCTTC
many,TRBV20-1,NA,TRBJ2-7,CSAIRGGFPYEQYF,TGCAGTGCTATCCGAGGGGGTTTCCCCTACGAGCAGTACTTC
many,TRBV29-1,NA,TRBJ1-5,CSVARDSNQPQHF,TGCAGCGTTGCTCGAGATAGCAATCAGCCCCAGCATTTT
few,TRBV6-5,NA,TRBJ2-7,CASSPVNGQLDEQYF,TGTGCCAGCAGCCCAGTGAACGGACAGCTCGACGAGCAGTACTTC
many,TRBV9,NA,TRBJ2-7,CASSPMVLPYEQYF,TGTGCCAGCAGCCCCATGGTACTCCCCTACGAGCAGTACTTC
few,TRBV14,TRBD2,TRBJ2-1,CASSQVAGDYNEQFF,TGTGCCAGCAGCCAAGTAGCGGGGGACTACAATGAGCAGTTCTTC
NA,TRBV10-3,NA,TRBJ2-7,CAIGQSDEQYF,TGTGCCATCGGACAGTCCGATGAGCAGTACTTC
few,TRBV7-9,NA,TRBJ1-1,CASSLQPGAFF,TGTGCCAGCAGCCTACAGCCAGGGGCTTTCTTT
few,TRBV21-1,NA,TRBJ2-7,CASSTMRTPTRSLSYEQYF,TGTGCCAGCAGCACCATGAGGACGCCTACCCGAAGCCTATCCTACGAGCAGTACTTC
few,TRBV29-1,NA,TRBJ2-3,CSGLGRTDTQYF,TGCAGTGGGCTGGGACGAACAGATACGCAGTATTTT
many,TRBV12-3/TRBV12-4,NA,TRBJ1-5,CASSGLLGEPQHF,TGTGCCAGCAGTGGCCTTTTGGGGGAGCCCCAGCATTTT
NA,TRBV11-2,TRBD1,TRBJ1-2,CASSLVGRDRVSYGYTF,TGTGCCAGCAGCTTAGTCGGCCGGGACAGAGTATCCTATGGCTACACCTTC
many,TRBV28,TRBD1,TRBJ1-2,CASSRTGNYGYTF,TGTGCCAGCAGTCGGACAGGCAACTATGGCTACACCTTC
many,TRBV7-2,NA,TRBJ2-1,CASSLDPIEGREQFF,TGTGCCAGCAGCTTAGATCCCATCGAGGGGCGTGAGCAGTTCTTC
many,TRBV4-2,NA,TRBJ2-7,CASSSRTVPGEQYF,TGTGCCAGCAGCTCCCGGACAGTACCCGGCGAGCAGTACTTC
NA,TRBV27,NA,TRBJ2-4,CASSSGDGPGNIQYF,TGTGCCAGCAGTAGTGGGGACGGGCCCGGCAACATTCAGTACTTC
few,TRBV5-6,TRBD1,TRBJ2-7,CASSYRDRGPSYEQYF,TGTGCCAGCAGCTACCGGGACAGGGGGCCGAGCTACGAGCAGTACTTC
NA,TRBV6-1,NA,TRBJ1-5,CASSGRDGPRGQPQHF,TGTGCCAGCAGTGGGAGGGACGGCCCTAGAGGACAGCCCCAGCATTTT
few,TRBV6-5,NA,TRBJ1-5,CASSKYRDNQPQHF,TGTGCCAGCAGTAAATACAGGGACAATCAGCCCCAGCATTTT
many,TRBV15,NA,TRBJ1-1,CATSPGRKPNTEAFF,TGTGCCACCAGCCCCGGGCGTAAGCCGAACACTGAAGCTTTCTTT
few,TRBV29-1,TRBD2,TRBJ2-5,CSVSRLAGEETQYF,TGCAGCGTATCTAGACTAGCGGGGGAAGAGACCCAGTACTTC
many,TRBV5-6,TRBD2,TRBJ2-1,CASSSPGSGVHNEQFF,TGTGCCAGCAGCTCTCCGGGGAGCGGGGTGCACAATGAGCAGTTCTTC
many,TRBV6-2/TRBV6-3,NA,TRBJ2-7,CASSYLLGTDEQYF,TGTGCCAGCAGTTATCTGTTAGGGACCGACGAGCAGTACTTC
NA,TRBV6-5,NA,TRBJ2-7,CASSYSGGPTEQYF,TGTGCCAGCAGTTACTCCGGGGGACCCACCGAGCAGTACTTC
few,TRBV11-2,NA,TRBJ1-2,CASSSDSHGYTF,TGTGCCAGCAGTTCGGACAGTCATGGCTACACCTTC
few,TRBV29-1,NA,TRBJ1-1,CSTQGQPNTEAFF,TGCAGCACCCAAGGACAGCCGAACACTGAAGCTTTCTTT
few,TRBV18,NA,TRBJ1-1,CASSPMVGSTEAFF,TGTGCCAGCTCACCAATGGTAGGTAGCACTGAAGCTTTCTTT
many,TRBV7-9,NA,TRBJ1-6,CASTEGGVTSPLHF,TGTGCCAGCACCGAAGGGGGTGTAACTTCACCCCTCCACTTT
many,TRBV7-2,NA,TRBJ1-2,CASSLNAGANYGYTF,TGTGCCAGCAGCTTAAACGCAGGAGCTAACTATGGCTACACCTTC
few,TRBV20-1,NA,TRBJ2-3,CSASSWELRTDTQYF,TGCAGTGCTAGTTCGTGGGAACTGCGCACAGATACGCAGTATTTT
NA,TRBV5-1,NA,TRBJ2-5,CASSSFPGEYETQYF,TGCGCCAGCAGTAGTTTCCCAGGGGAGTACGAGACCCAGTACTTC
many,TRBV12-3/TRBV12-4,NA,TRBJ1-5,CASSSGNPPQHF,TGTGCCAGCAGCTCAGGGAATCCGCCCCAGCATTTT
many,TRBV7-2,NA,TRBJ2-5,CASSLNWIQETQYF,TGTGCCAGCAGCTTAAACTGGATACAAGAGACCCAGTACTTC
many,TRBV14,NA,TRBJ2-3,CASSQRQTSTDTQYF,TGTGCCAGCAGCCAACGGCAGACTAGCACAGATACGCAGTATTTT
few,TRBV12-3/TRBV12-4,TRBD2,TRBJ2-7,CASSYLAGGYEQYF,TGTGCCAGCAGCTACTTAGCGGGGGGCTACGAGCAGTACTTC
few,TRBV11-2,NA,TRBJ1-6,CASSPGRSSYNSPLHF,TGTGCCAGCAGTCCAGGGAGGAGCTCCTATAATTCACCCCTCCACTTT
many,TRBV20-1,TRBD1,TRBJ2-7,CSARAPLFGQGFVEQYF,TGCAGTGCTAGAGCACCCTTGTTCGGACAGGGCTTTGTCGAGCAGTACTTC
few,TRBV30,NA,TRBJ1-2,CAWYGRTPNYGYTF,TGTGCCTGGTACGGCCGAACTCCTAACTATGGCTACACCTTC
NA,TRBV13,TRBD2,TRBJ2-5,CASSPRTSVQETQYF,TGTGCCAGCAGCCCCCGGACTAGCGTTCAAGAGACCCAGTACTTC
NA,TRBV29-1,TRBD1,TRBJ2-5,CSVARGRVETQYF,TGCAGCGTTGCTAGGGGGCGTGTGGAGACCCAGTACTTC
many,TRBV6-6,NA,TRBJ2-2,CASSYIGDTGELFF,TGTGCCAGCAGTTACATTGGGGACACCGGGGAGCTGTTTTTT
few,TRBV12-3/TRBV12-4,NA,TRBJ2-5,CASSVLAVLETQYF,TGTGCCAGCAGCGTTCTGGCAGTATTGGAGACCCAGTACTTC
NA,TRBV3-1,TRBD2,TRBJ2-7,CASSHSGEAYEQYF,TGTGCCAGCAGCCATAGCGGGGAAGCCTACGAGCAGTACTTC